These T cell receptor beta chains were read from a single sample in a study of cytomegalovirus exposure and HLA in healthy donors. Method: immunoSEQ multiplex PCR; TCRdb's copy keeps in-frame clones and lacks some. The sample consists of around 100,000 clones, less than 95% of them appearing once. Material: PBMCs. These receptors all stem from a young woman in good health and CMV-seronegative. Each CDR3 is given with its conserved first and last residue. D genes are given only for firm matches. Clone size is shown for a subset of rows, as once, few, many or a class of expanded clone.

abundance	j_gene	d_gene	v_gene	CDR3nt	CDR3aa
.	TRBJ2-3	.	TRBV11-2	TGTGCCAGCAGCCAGACAACCACAGGGACAAATACGCAGTATTTT	CASSQTTTGTNTQYF
.	TRBJ1-5	.	TRBV7-4	TGTGCCAGCAGCTTAGGTGGGGGGGACGGCTATCAGCCCCAGCATTTT	CASSLGGGDGYQPQHF
.	TRBJ1-5	.	TRBV4-1	TGCGCCAGCAGCCTCCCGGGGAGCAATCAGCCCCAGCATTTT	CASSLPGSNQPQHF
.	TRBJ2-5	TRBD1	TRBV10-2	TGCGCCAGCAGTGAGTCAGACAGGGTGGGCGAGACCCAGTACTTC	CASSESDRVGETQYF
.	TRBJ2-7	.	TRBV7-9	TGTGCCAGCAGTTCCCAGGGGTACGAGCAGTACTTC	CASSSQGYEQYF
.	TRBJ1-5	.	TRBV6-1	TGTGCCAGCAACATGGGGGGTAGCAATCAGCCCCAGCATTTT	CASNMGGSNQPQHF
.	TRBJ1-1	.	TRBV12-5	TGTGCTAGTGGTTTGGGTACACAGGGTCACACTGAAGCTTTCTTT	CASGLGTQGHTEAFF
.	TRBJ2-5	.	TRBV19	TGTGCCAGTAGTCTACAGATCCAAGAGACCCAGTACTTC	CASSLQIQETQYF
.	TRBJ2-7	TRBD2	TRBV5-1	TGCGCCAGCAGGAGGCGGGCAGACGGGGGGACTGGCTACGAGCAGTACTTC	CASRRRADGGTGYEQYF
.	TRBJ2-1	.	TRBV7-9	TGTGCCAGCAGCCCATACAATGAGCAGTTCTTC	CASSPYNEQFF
.	TRBJ1-2	TRBD1	TRBV6-5	TGTGCCAGCAGTTTAGGGACAGCTAACTATGGCTACACCTTC	CASSLGTANYGYTF
once	TRBJ2-1	TRBD2	TRBV19	TGTGCCAGTAGTACGGGACTAGCGGGAGCCTCTGAGCAGTTCTTC	CASSTGLAGASEQFF
.	TRBJ2-4	.	TRBV29-1	TGCAGCGTTGAAGGGGACACGCAAAACATTCAGTACTTC	CSVEGDTQNIQYF
few	TRBJ1-2	.	TRBV19	TGTGCCAGTAGTCCACAAATCTCCACATATCATGTTGGCTACACCTTC	CASSPQISTYHVGYTF
.	TRBJ2-1	.	TRBV10-3	TGTGCCATCAGTGAGGGGAGCGCCCTCTCCTACAATGAGCAGTTCTTC	CAISEGSALSYNEQFF
.	TRBJ2-1	.	TRBV25-1	TGTGCCAGCAGTGAAACAGGGTCGAGGCAGTTCTTC	CASSETGSRQFF
.	TRBJ2-5	TRBD2	TRBV18	TGTGCCAGCTCACCAGGACTAGCGGGAGTGGAGACCCAGTACTTC	CASSPGLAGVETQYF
.	TRBJ2-7	.	TRBV6-5	TGTGCCAGTTCTTTTTTCGGGGCTAGAGCGGGTGAGCAGTACTTC	CASSFFGARAGEQYF
.	TRBJ2-7	TRBD2	TRBV9	TGTGCCAGCAGCCCTAGACTAGCGGGGGGCCACGACTCCTACGAGCAGTACTTC	CASSPRLAGGHDSYEQYF
.	TRBJ2-3	TRBD2	TRBV11-2	TGTGCCAGCAGCTTAGTGGGAACGACTAGCGGGAGGACAGATACGCAGTATTTT	CASSLVGTTSGRTDTQYF
.	TRBJ1-6	.	TRBV13	TGTGCCAGCAGCTTAGGTCTCAGGGTTGGGTCACCCCTCCACTTT	CASSLGLRVGSPLHF
once	TRBJ2-1	.	TRBV9	TGTGCCACCAGTCGGGACTCCGCATGGAATGAGCAGTTCTTC	CATSRDSAWNEQFF
once	TRBJ1-6	.	TRBV19	TGTGCCAGTAGTATCCCTGCCGGACTAGCGACTAATTCACCCCTCCACTTT	CASSIPAGLATNSPLHF
.	TRBJ1-2	TRBD1	TRBV23-1	TGCGCCAGCAGTCAACCGGGACAGTATGGCTACACCTTC	CASSQPGQYGYTF
once	TRBJ2-7	.	TRBV13	TGTGCCAGCAGCTTAGTTGAGGACAGAATCTACGAGCAGTACTTC	CASSLVEDRIYEQYF
.	TRBJ1-4	TRBD1	TRBV5-1	TGCGCCAGCAGCGTGAAACAGGGGTTCCGTGAAAAACTGTTTTTT	CASSVKQGFREKLFF
.	TRBJ1-5	.	TRBV7-2	TGTGCCAGCAGGGGACATAGCAATCAGCCCCAGCATTTT	CASRGHSNQPQHF
.	TRBJ2-2	.	TRBV29-1	TGCAGCGTTGAGCTCTGGACTACCGGAGGGACCGGGGAGCTGTTTTTT	CSVELWTTGGTGELFF
.	TRBJ2-7	TRBD1	TRBV23-1	TGCGCCAGCACCGTACAGGGGGCGCGGACCTACGAGCAGTACTTC	CASTVQGARTYEQYF
.	TRBJ1-1	.	TRBV5-1	TGCGCCAGCAGCGCGGGCCTTATGGAGGCGGCTTTCTTT	CASSAGLMEAAFF
.	TRBJ1-1	TRBD1	TRBV18	TGTGCCAGCTCCTTACAGGGGGCGTCCACTGAAGCTTTCTTT	CASSLQGASTEAFF
.	TRBJ2-7	TRBD2	TRBV5-4	TGTGCCAGCAGCTTGCTAGCGGGAGGGCCATCCTACGAGCAGTACTTC	CASSLLAGGPSYEQYF
.	TRBJ2-1	.	TRBV19	TGTGCCAGTAAAAAGGCGCAGGGTAAAAATGAGCAGTTCTTC	CASKKAQGKNEQFF
.	TRBJ2-3	TRBD2	TRBV6-5	TGTGCCAGCAGTGGGACTAGCGGGGGAGCAGATACGCAGTATTTT	CASSGTSGGADTQYF
.	TRBJ2-2	TRBD2	TRBV30	TGTGCCTGGAGTCGATTACTAGCGGGGGGGCCCGGGGAGCTGTTTTTT	CAWSRLLAGGPGELFF
.	TRBJ2-1	.	TRBV10-1	TGCGCCAGCAGTGGTCAGGGCTATGAGCAGTTCTTC	CASSGQGYEQFF
.	TRBJ2-1	TRBD2	TRBV5-1	TGCGCCAGCAGCTCCGACGGGGGGAGCTCCTACAATGAGCAGTTCTTC	CASSSDGGSSYNEQFF
.	TRBJ1-2	TRBD1	TRBV11-3	TGTGCCAGCAGCCCAAAGGGGGCAGCAAAAATTAACTATGGCTACACCTTC	CASSPKGAAKINYGYTF
.	TRBJ1-1	.	TRBV6-5	TGTGCCAGCAGTTATTCCGGTACGAACACTGAAGCTTTCTTT	CASSYSGTNTEAFF
.	TRBJ2-7	TRBD2	TRBV19	TGTGCCAGTAGTGCGGGAGAGTCCTACGAGCAGTACTTC	CASSAGESYEQYF